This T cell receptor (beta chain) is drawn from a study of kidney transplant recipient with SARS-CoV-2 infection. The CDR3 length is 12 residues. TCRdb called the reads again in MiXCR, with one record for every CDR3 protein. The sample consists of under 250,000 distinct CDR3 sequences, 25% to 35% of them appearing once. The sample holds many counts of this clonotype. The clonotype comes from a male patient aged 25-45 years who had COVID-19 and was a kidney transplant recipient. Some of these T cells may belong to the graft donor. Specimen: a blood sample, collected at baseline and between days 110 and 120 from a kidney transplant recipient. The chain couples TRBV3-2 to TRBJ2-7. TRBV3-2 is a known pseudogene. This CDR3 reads CASSQLVGEQYF. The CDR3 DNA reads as TGTGCCAGCAGCCAACTGGTTGGCGAGCAGTACTTC.